This T cell receptor beta chain came from a study of early T cells in non-severe SARS-CoV-2 infection. Overall study: Chains were unpaired, as sequencing was done on bulk RNA from unsorted whole blood.

Researchers attached unique molecular identifiers to individual cDNA molecules. TCRdb reprocessed the 5' RACE reads with MiXCR, giving one entry per CDR3 protein. The sample contains roughly 90,000 distinct CDR3 sequences, about 14% of which appear only once. In its sample, this clonotype was seen many times. The CDR3 runs 10 residues. The V and J ends lost 6 bases and 7 bases respectively, with 9 bases between them. CDR1 and CDR2 (germline): SQVTM, ANQGSEA. The receptor's source is an adult who was a healthcare worker with PCR-confirmed SARS-CoV-2 infection or an uninfected control (not recorded which). The rearrangement joins TRBV29-1 to TRBJ2-5; D is undetermined. The sequenced sample consisted of whole blood. CDR3 loop: CSVALGTQYF. The DNA for the CDR3 is TGCAGCGTCGCCCTGGGGACCCAGTACTTC.